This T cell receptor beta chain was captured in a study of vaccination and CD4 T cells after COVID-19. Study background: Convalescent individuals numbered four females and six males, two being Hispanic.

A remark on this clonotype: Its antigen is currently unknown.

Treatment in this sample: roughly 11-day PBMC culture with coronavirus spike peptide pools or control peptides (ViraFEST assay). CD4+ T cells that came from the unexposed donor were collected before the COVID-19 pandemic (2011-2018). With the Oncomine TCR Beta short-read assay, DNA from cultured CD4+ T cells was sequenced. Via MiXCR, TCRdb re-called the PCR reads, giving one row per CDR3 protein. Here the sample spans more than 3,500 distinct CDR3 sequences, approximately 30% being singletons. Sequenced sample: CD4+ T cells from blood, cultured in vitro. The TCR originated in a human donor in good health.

CDR3 in amino acids: CASSFTGGGYTF. Here the CDR3 DNA reads TGTGCCAGCAGCTTCACAGGGGGCGGCTACACCTTC. V gene TRBV7-2 combines with J gene TRBJ1-2, with TRBD1 matching over 9 bases. The CDR3 runs to 12 residues. Germline values: CDR1 SGHTA, CDR2 FQGNSA. The J segment lost 8 bases and the V segment lost 3 bases, leaving 1 base of the junction unmatched.